This T cell receptor beta chain was sequenced in a study of blood T cell repertoires in COVID-19. As for the study in general: PBMCs, B-cell-depleted T cells, or T cells were the source of the cDNA or gDNA that made up the material.

Profiling relied on immunoSEQ multiplex PCR, and the TCRdb table lists in-frame clones only, not all of them. The data hold 150,000 to 200,000 clones, with roughly 77% observed a single time. This CDR3 contains 16 residues. After removal of 5 bases from V and 0 bases from J, the junction contained 5 bases not matched to a gene. Germline V CDR1 and CDR2: MDHEN, SYDVKM. Participants came from fewer than 25 US areas, aged about 18 to 89 years. Membership in each cohort depended on participant-reported clinical history. The TCR was taken from a woman in her fifties or sixties with acute COVID-19. Sequences were obtained from PBMCs or T cells enriched from blood (not recorded which). The chain combines TRBV28 with TRBJ2-1; 9 nucleotides align to TRBD2. CDR3 in amino acids: CASSPRGGFSYNEQFF. The CDR3 bases are TGTGCCAGCAGTCCGCGGGGGGGTTTCTCCTACAATGAGCAGTTCTTC.